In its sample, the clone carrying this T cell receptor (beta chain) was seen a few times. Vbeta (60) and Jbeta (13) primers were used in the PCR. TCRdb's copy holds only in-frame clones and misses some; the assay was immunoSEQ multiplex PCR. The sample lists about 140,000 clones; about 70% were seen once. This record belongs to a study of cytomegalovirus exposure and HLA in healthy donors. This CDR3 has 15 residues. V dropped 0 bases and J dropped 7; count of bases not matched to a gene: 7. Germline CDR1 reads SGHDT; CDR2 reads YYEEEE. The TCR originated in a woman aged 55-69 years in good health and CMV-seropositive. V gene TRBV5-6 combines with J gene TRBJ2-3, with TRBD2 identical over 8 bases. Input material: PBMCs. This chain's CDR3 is CASSLEGSGKNTQYF. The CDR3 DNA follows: TGTGCCAGCAGCTTGGAGGGTAGCGGGAAGAATACGCAGTATTTT.